Included here is one TCR beta chain sequence, with context. This specimen belongs to a study of blood T cell repertoires in COVID-19. Study in general: The samples span acute and convalescent COVID-19 from the United States, Italy and Spain.

Germline V lookup: CDR1 SGDLS, CDR2 YYNGEE. The V gene end was trimmed by 3 bases and the J gene end by 6 bases; junction bases not matched to a gene: 11. The CDR3 extends over 16 amino acids. Generated by immunoSEQ multiplex PCR, the TCRdb table keeps only in-frame clones and is missing some. The sample shows about 40,000 clones, over 75% of them seen only once. The specimen was peripheral blood. The clonotype comes from a woman between 65 and 79 years old with acute or convalescent COVID-19. The rearrangement joins TRBV9 to TRBJ2-1, with 8 bases aligning to TRBD1. The CDR3 loop is CASSAWDRRTSNEQFF. The CDR3 DNA follows: TGTGCCAGCAGCGCCTGGGACAGGCGAACTTCCAATGAGCAGTTCTTC.